This TCR beta chain was documented in a study of cytomegalovirus exposure and HLA in healthy donors listed by TCRdb under 2017. Describing the broader study: According to an earlier analysis of a few hundred of the donors, 150 million to 200 million T cells yielded over 90 million unique TCR beta sequences and about 280 Gb of sequence data. An early release that covered about 600 HLA-typed donors contained approximately 320 gigabases of sequencing data and 70 million to 100 million unique TCR sequences. Of the approximately 400 genotyped donors, over 70% fell in the genetic ancestry cluster associated with self-reported Caucasian donors. The study aimed to test whether cataloging public T cell receptors could reveal signatures of past pathogen exposure. The study profiled the T cell repertoires of 550 to 700 subjects by immunosequencing and related them to cytomegalovirus serostatus. A separate validation cohort of 100 to 150 different subjects was used in addition to the approximately 640-subject first cohort. High-throughput TCR immunosequencing, statistical association of individual TCRs with disease status, and machine learning were combined to predict cytomegalovirus infection status. A later analysis re-analyzed previously published TCR beta repertoires from hundreds of donors and added high-resolution HLA genotyping to study TCR occurrence patterns. The later analysis used no new phenotypic data to find candidate immune exposures, relying instead on TCR beta sequences and their occurrence across donors. An earlier analysis of 587 of the donors applied high-throughput TCR beta sequencing to assess whether each TCR beta V gene segment acted as functional or pseudogenic. Alongside the repertoire data, information on donor age, sex, ethnicity and CMV serostatus was compiled. A later genetic analysis used genome-wide SNP genotypes for about 65% of the roughly 700 donors, treating that subset as a discovery cohort. All discovery cohort repertoires had been generated on a single sequencing platform. Class I and class II HLA loci were covered by the typing at four-digit resolution. Typing coverage differed by locus: A, B, C, DRB1 and DQB1 were typed in roughly 629-640 donors, DQA1 in 500 to 550, DPA1 in 600 to 610, and DPB1 in just under 490. About 5 DR-DQ haplotypes were handled as single units for association and clustering, since linkage in the cohort was strong. Among 398 genotyped donors of the cohort, an average of 235,054 unique TCR beta nucleotide sequences were sequenced per donor, roughly 20% of them non-productive.

Counted from cysteine to phenylalanine, this CDR3 has 16 amino acids. Kept here is only the CDR3 DNA, which spans 48 bases and is read in frame from base 1. Taken from the germline V gene (reference sequence), the CDR1 and CDR2 loops are SGHNT and YYREEE. Ends trimmed: V by 0 bases, J by 1 base; bases unmatched to a gene: 3. Comment on this clone: No antigen is known for it. There are no base qualities to consult, and no much larger clone falls within one base.

The cohort comprised under 700 healthy bone marrow donors. At the time of sampling, every cohort member was nominally healthy, though immune exposures that went unrecorded were likely present. The donor was CMV seropositive and was included in the group of approximately 310 seropositive cohort members. Each donor provided a peripheral blood sample, and peripheral blood mononuclear cells were used for TCR beta sequencing. Genomic DNA extraction from the blood cell samples was performed with the Qiagen DNeasy Blood Extraction Kit. The protocol used for the library was the immunoSEQ multiplex PCR assay. For the multiplex PCR, a mixture combining 60 forward primers for TCR Vbeta segments and 13 reverse primers for TCR Jbeta segments was used. A multiplex PCR assay on genomic DNA amplified the CDR3 region of rearranged TCR beta genes. Amplified TCR beta libraries were sequenced as 87-base-pair reads on the Illumina HiSeq System. On the authors' methods: A later analysis counted some 80 million unique TCR beta chains across the 600 to 850 repertoires, and 10 million to 12 million of these chains were shared by at least two donors. Raw reads were error-corrected and collapsed into unique sequences with a nearest-neighbor algorithm that merged closely related sequences to remove PCR and sequencing errors. To assign V, D and J gene segments, CDR3 sequences were aligned to IMGT reference sequences. For a sequence to be retained, a match of at least six nucleotides was required to both a V gene segment and a J gene segment. Rearrangements were classified as productive when the CDR3 lacked stop codons and remained in frame with V and J, and all other rearrangements were classified as non-productive. Following IMGT convention, CDR3 was defined as the stretch from the second conserved V-encoded cysteine up to the conserved J-encoded phenylalanine. Sequences without an unambiguous match to a single V gene segment were excluded from the earlier analysis of 587 of the donors. An earlier analysis of a few hundred of the donors classified V segments as functional when productive rearrangements were above 56.7% and as segregating when the standard deviation between donors was above 5%. A statistical classification framework was developed to diagnose cytomegalovirus status using the catalog of TCR beta chain sequences. In a later analysis, TCR nucleotide sequences were compared against IMGT/GENE-DB human TR gene sequences so that V and J genes could be assigned. A later analysis assigned CDR3 sequences and most-parsimonious VDJ recombination scenarios with the TCRdist pipeline. In a later analysis, each TCR beta chain was defined by its CDR3 amino acid sequence together with its V-gene family, and reads lacking a unique V-gene family were excluded. As a way to deal with suspected cross-contamination and a sequencing artifact, a later analysis dropped 450 to 600 nucleotide sequences that were highly shared and had low generation probability. For each public chain, a later analysis derived a clonal expansion index from normalized ranks of inferred template counts within each repertoire. A later analysis computed generation probabilities with a VDJ recombination model fitted to out-of-frame rearrangements, and checked the results against IGoR. In a later analysis, hypergeometric tests were used to score TCR-TCR, TCR-HLA and TCR-CMV co-occurrence, with a repertoire-size bias correction applied to TCR pairs. A later analysis estimated false discovery rates by permuting HLA or CMV assignments 20 times. In a later analysis, co-occurring TCRs were grouped with DBSCAN, and TCRdist sequence similarity was added when clustering was performed within HLA-allele-positive subsets. For co-occurrence clustering, repertoires with fewer than 30,000 or more than 120,000 public chains were excluded, along with roughly 5 repertoires with anomalous nucleotide sharing. Sourced from immuneACCESS, this table was stored by TCRdb with only in-frame sequences that have V and J called. A share of the clones is absent; for the studies checked, an unresolved V gene accounts for under half, and the remainder has no known explanation. That table is the source of V, J and clone size, and D and trimming were worked out from the DNA. The sample has some 120,000 clones on record, approximately 69% of them singletons. The ten largest make up 4% of the sample.

Paper-wide results and their limitations: V-gene and J-gene trimming of TCR beta chains was associated with a missense DCLRE1C variant in a later genetic analysis, and the association was replicated in an independent cohort. A later analysis reported that several top co-occurrence clusters appeared linked to parvovirus B19, influenza, CMV and Epstein-Barr virus. The only immune exposure information available for the cohort was CMV serostatus. Presence/absence analyses assumed roughly uniform sequencing depth across donors, an assumption that may not hold. The classifier was reported to diagnose cytomegalovirus status with high specificity and sensitivity in both the original and validation cohorts. A further reported finding was that TCR beta sequences accurately predicted the HLA-A and HLA-B alleles for most subjects in the first cohort. In the study, around 150 TCR beta chains were listed as associated with cytomegalovirus. In a later analysis, HLA-associated TCR beta chains showed more clonal expansion and lower generation probabilities than non-associated chains that were equally common. The sequencing pipeline was judged likely to have produced a cluster of highly shared sequence variants as a technical artifact. At a false discovery rate of 0.05, a later analysis linked 16,000 or so TCR beta sequences to specific HLA alleles. In an earlier analysis of more than 500 of the donors, most TCR beta V segments appeared in productive rearrangements about 87% or about 30% of the time, broadly matching IMGT annotations. While some public TCRs were present in many individuals, most TCR sequences turned up only very rarely across donors. Because counts were too low, under 20 rarely observed V segments, including chromosome 9 orphons, were left out of the earlier analysis of about 500 of the donors. In vitro tests confirmed that a few of the cytomegalovirus-associated TCR beta chains recognize cytomegalovirus antigens. When HLA alleles, especially DR and DQ, strongly co-occurred, attributing TCR associations to individual alleles was difficult. According to a later genetic analysis, donors in an Asian-associated ancestry cluster had fewer N-insertions in productive TCRs than the roughly 660-donor mean. Correlated functional status among segregating V segments might reflect linkage disequilibrium, but an unknown experimental factor could not be ruled out. In this cohort, only TCR beta chains were sequenced, and detectable features were limited by the absence of alpha or paired-chain data. The authors suggested that the approach could potentially be generalized to other disease states and immunological phenotypes. Because HLA typing was missing for some donors at each locus, association tests included only the typed subset. In a later analysis, most CMV-associated TCR beta chains were found to appear HLA-restricted, with HLA associations seemingly driven largely by CMV exposure. A later analysis found that TCR association rates varied across HLA loci, with DRB1 alleles showing the most associated TCRs and HLA-C alleles the fewest. Because the 87-base-pair reads could not distinguish some IMGT-functional V segments, including TRBV6-2 and TRBV6-3, those segments were excluded.

The sample consisted of PBMCs. This TCR was sampled from a man aged 35 to 55 in good health and CMV-seropositive. The chain is made from TRBV5-4 and TRBJ2-3, with TRBD2 matching 9 junction bases. The nucleotide sequence is given as TGTGCCAGCAGCTTGGGCGGGGGGGCCGGCACAGATACGCAGTATTTT. Its product reads: CASSLGGGAGTDTQYF.